This T cell receptor (beta chain) emerged from a study of shared clonotypes between healthy human individuals. CDR3 length: 14 amino acids. The ends were cut back, 4 bases at V and 0 bases at J, with 10 bases in the middle. Germline V gene sequence: CDR1 SGHNT, CDR2 YYREEE (reference sequence). Study outcomes and limitations: Larger estimated richness was generally seen in naive subsets than in memory subsets.

On this clone itself: Antigen: not known. Other DNA sequences of this sample code for an identical CDR3.

This table comes from immunoSEQ multiplex PCR, and its TCRdb copy is limited to in-frame clones, with some not included. The sample consists of around 2.3 million clones, about 94% of them appearing once. The V call is TRBV5-4, the J call TRBJ1-1; D possibly corresponds to TRBD1 (5 bases). This receptor was taken from a man between 18 and 35 years old in good health. Sequencing used naive CD4+ T cells sorted from blood. Subset meaning: CD45RA+ positively selected. CDR3 DNA: TGTGCCAGCAGCCAGCAGGGCTTGAACACTGAAGCTTTCTTT. This encodes CASSQQGLNTEAFF.